The 30 T cell receptor beta chains below were found in one sample sequenced in a study of cytomegalovirus exposure and HLA in healthy donors. The PCR contained 60 Vbeta and 13 Jbeta primers. Clones were sequenced by immunoSEQ multiplex PCR, and TCRdb holds only the in-frame ones, with some missing. The sample records around 220,000 clones, approximately 80% being singletons. The specimen sequenced was PBMCs. These receptors were collected from a girl aged 2 to 10 in good health and CMV-seronegative.

V gene TRBV5-1 combines with J gene TRBJ2-7, with 8 bases identical to TRBD1. The CDR3 is 15 residues long. Germline CDR1 is SGHRS and CDR2 is YFSETQ. After removal of 4 bases from V and 5 bases from J, the junction contained 11 bases not matched to a gene. CDR3 sequence reads: CASSQLYRGIHEQYF. The CDR3 region has the DNA TGCGCCAGCAGCCAGCTATACAGGGGGATCCACGAGCAGTACTTC.

V is TRBV5-6 and J is TRBJ1-6, with 9 positions matching TRBD1. V trimming: 2 bases; J trimming: 9 bases; junction bases outside the gene matches: 6. Germline V CDR1 and CDR2: SGHDT, YYEEEE. The length of the CDR3 is 15 residues. CDR3 DNA sequence: TGTGCCAGCAGCTTTTCCCCGGGACAGGGTTCACCCCTCCACTTT. It yields the protein CASSFSPGQGSPLHF.

In regard to this clone: This sample also contains other DNA sequences that code for the same CDR3. CDR3 sequence (DNA): TGTGCCAGCAGTTTATCCCAGGGCTCCTACGAGCAGTACTTC. As protein: CASSLSQGSYEQYF. The rearrangement joins TRBV27 to TRBJ2-7; maybe TRBD1 (5 bases). V was shortened by 0 bases and J by 0 bases, with 6 bases between the two germline ends. The CDR3 covers 14 residues. Germline loops: CDR1 MNHEY, CDR2 SMNVEV (reference sequence).

The V gene is TRBV5-6, the J gene TRBJ1-2; no firm D call. Germline values: CDR1 SGHDT, CDR2 YYEEEE. The CDR3 has 16 amino acids. The germline V and J ends were trimmed by 4 bases and 0 bases, with 16 bases remaining between them. CDR3 sequence: CASSLDRTGTNYGYTF. DNA of the CDR3: TGTGCCAGCAGCCTCGACCGGACGGGGACTAACTATGGCTACACCTTC.

The rearrangement links TRBV25-1 to TRBJ1-1, with TRBD1 identical over 8 bases. Germline V gene sequence: CDR1 MGHDK, CDR2 SYGVNS. This CDR3 has 14 amino acids. Unmatched junction bases numbered 6, after V lost 6 bases and J lost 3 bases. CDR3 sequence: CASRRTGFDTEAFF. The CDR3 DNA sequence: TGTGCCAGCAGAAGGACAGGGTTTGACACTGAAGCTTTCTTT.

This clone was found a few times. The gene calls are TRBV6-6 and TRBJ1-2; no clear D gene. The CDR3 contains 15 residues. The germline V and J ends were trimmed by 6 bases and 3 bases, with 17 bases remaining between them. Per the germline V gene, CDR1 is MNHNY and CDR2 is SVGAGI (reference sequence). The CDR3 DNA follows: TGTGCCAGCAGAAGCCTACAAGGGAGGGACTATGGCTACACCTTC. This encodes CASRSLQGRDYGYTF.

The chain employs TRBV11-2 and TRBJ2-7; a weak D match, TRBD2 (5 bases). Trimming took off 1 base at V and 5 bases at J, with 12 bases between the two ends. Germline V gene sequence: CDR1 SGHAT, CDR2 FQNNGV. This CDR3 is 14 amino acids long. The CDR3 DNA follows: TGTGCCAGCAGCTTAGTCGGGGTCTTACACGAGCAGTACTTC. Its protein product is CASSLVGVLHEQYF.

The V and J genes are TRBV25-1 and TRBJ1-1; 8 bases agree with TRBD1. V shed 8 bases and J 4 bases; nucleotides not matched to a gene: 6. The CDR3 has 13 amino acids. Germline V CDR1 and CDR2: MGHDK, SYGVNS. CDR3 bases: TGTGCCAGCTCACGACAGGGGCCCACTGAAGCTTTCTTT. Translating it yields CASSRQGPTEAFF.

The J gene is TRBJ2-1, the V gene TRBV7-3, with 9 bases identical to TRBD2. The CDR3 extends over 15 amino acids. Germline V CDR1 and CDR2: SGHTA, FQGTGA. V gave up 2 bases and J gave up 8 bases; unmatched junction bases: 7. DNA of the CDR3: TGTGCCAGCAGCTTAGCGGGGGGGCCTCTCTATGAGCAGTTCTTC. This translates into CASSLAGGPLYEQFF.

The V gene is TRBV7-9, the J gene TRBJ1-1; no clear D. V was trimmed by 0 bases and J by 1 base, leaving 18 bases between them. The CDR3 loop spans 18 amino acids. The V gene's germline CDR1 is SEHNR and CDR2 FQNEAQ (reference sequence). The CDR3 nucleotides read TGTGCCAGCAGCTTAGCTAGGTTGGCGGTAGGGAGGAACACTGAAGCTTTCTTT. Translated, it gives CASSLARLAVGRNTEAFF.

The chain uses TRBV5-8 and TRBJ1-2, with 9 bases matching TRBD1. The germline V gene has CDR1 SGHTS and CDR2 YDEGEE. Germline trimming cut 4 bases from V and 6 bases from J; bases unmatched to any gene: 10. This CDR3 is built from 15 residues. The CDR3 reads CASSHKSTGGNGYTF. CDR3 in DNA: TGTGCCAGCAGCCATAAGAGTACAGGGGGCAATGGCTACACCTTC. The variable domain in full, with the rest retrieved from reference TRBV5-8 and TRBJ1-2, is EAGVTQSPTHLIKTRGQQATLRCSPISGHTSVYWYQQALGLGLQFLLWYDEGEERNRGNFPPRFSGRQFPNYSSELNVNALELEDSALYLCASSHKSTGGNGYTFGSGTRLTVV.

This chain links TRBV11-2 with TRBJ1-2; unclear D gene. The CDR3 is made up of 15 amino acids. Germline CDR1 is SGHAT and CDR2 is FQNNGV. Trimming cost V 1 base and J 5 bases, with 14 bases left between them. Here the CDR3 reads CASSLAKGPGYGYTF. Here the CDR3 DNA reads TGTGCCAGCAGCTTAGCTAAGGGCCCGGGGTATGGCTACACCTTC.

V usage is TRBV11-2 and J usage is TRBJ2-1; D remains ambiguous. The CDR3 is 15 residues long. The germline V and J ends were trimmed by 6 bases and 4 bases, with 16 bases remaining between them. Germline loops: CDR1 SGHAT, CDR2 FQNNGV. The CDR3 DNA sequence: TGTGCCAGCAGTCCATCGGTCTTAACGTACAATGAGCAGTTCTTC. Translated: CASSPSVLTYNEQFF.

This chain joins TRBV7-9 and TRBJ1-2; D possibly corresponds to TRBD1 (5 bases). This CDR3 contains 15 residues. Trimming pared 2 bases from V and 2 bases from J, leaving 12 bases between. Per the germline V gene, CDR1 is SEHNR and CDR2 is FQNEAQ (reference sequence). DNA of the CDR3: TGTGCCAGCAGCTTAAATGGGGCCGGGAACTATGGCTACACCTTC. It yields the protein CASSLNGAGNYGYTF. The full variable domain, completed using reference TRBV7-9 and TRBJ1-2, is DTGVSQNPRHKITKRGQNVTFRCDPISEHNRLYWYRQTLGQGPEFLTYFQNEAQLEKSRLLSDRFSAERPKGSFSTLEIQRTEQGDSAMYLCASSLNGAGNYGYTFGSGTRLTVV.

This clone was detected once. The V gene is TRBV9, the J gene TRBJ2-1, with 9 bases matching TRBD2. The CDR3 loop spans 15 amino acids. Germline lookup yields CDR1 SGDLS and CDR2 YYNGEE. The V segment lost 0 bases and the J segment 2 bases; nucleotides outside the gene matches: 0. In DNA, the CDR3 is TGTGCCAGCAGCGTAGGCGGGAGGGCCTACAATGAGCAGTTCTTC. This translates into CASSVGGRAYNEQFF.

This clone was detected only a few times. Other DNA sequences in this sample translate to the same CDR3. The rearrangement uses TRBV19 and TRBJ1-1; D unresolved. The V end was cut by 2 bases, the J end by 1 base, with 2 bases between. The CDR3 sequence is 12 residues long. Germline V CDR1 and CDR2: LNHDA, SQIVND (reference sequence). This CDR3 reads CASSIQNTEAFF. CDR3 DNA sequence: TGTGCCAGTAGTATACAGAACACTGAAGCTTTCTTT.

V gene TRBV6-1 combines with J gene TRBJ1-4; D remains unclear. Germline V gives CDR1 MNHNS, CDR2 SASEGT. Trimming cost V 2 bases and J 5 bases, with 12 bases left between them. The CDR3 contains 15 residues. CDR3 region: CASSETVGGNEKLFF. The DNA for the CDR3 is TGTGCCAGCAGTGAAACGGTTGGCGGGAATGAAAAACTGTTTTTT.

This chain links TRBV11-1 with TRBJ2-7, with unresolved D. V lost 2 bases and J lost 0, with 11 bases in between. Germline loops: CDR1 SGHAT, CDR2 FQDESV (reference sequence). The CDR3 runs to 15 residues. CDR3 DNA sequence: TGTGCCAGCAGCTTAACACGGAGCAGCTCCTACGAGCAGTACTTC. Translation: CASSLTRSSSYEQYF.

The chain carries TRBV21-1 and TRBJ2-5; the D segment call TRBD2 is taken from the table without a DNA check. TRBV21-1 is listed as a pseudogene. This CDR3 has 15 residues. The CDR3 protein is CASSGGISPQETQYF. In DNA, the CDR3 is TGTGCCAGCAGCGGGGGGATCTCTCCCCAAGAGACCCAGTACTTC.

The J gene is TRBJ2-7, the V gene TRBV5-6; D unresolved. The CDR3 is 14 residues long. Trimming shortened V by 3 bases and J by 3 bases, and 13 bases separated the two germline ends. Per the germline V gene, CDR1 is SGHDT and CDR2 is YYEEEE. CDR3 sequence: CASSSRGVDYEQYF. CDR3 DNA sequence: TGTGCCAGCAGCTCGCGAGGCGTAGACTACGAGCAGTACTTC.

The chain is built from TRBV6-1 and TRBJ2-5, with 7 bases identical to TRBD2. Germline-derived CDR1 and CDR2 are MNHNS and SASEGT. The CDR3 covers 12 residues. Unmatched junction bases numbered 2, after V lost 6 bases and J lost 4 bases. The CDR3 DNA sequence: TGTGCCAGCAGGCCTAGCGGAGAGACCCAGTACTTC. It codes for CASRPSGETQYF.

The J gene is TRBJ1-2, the V gene TRBV2; possibly TRBD1 for D (5 bases). CDR3 size: 14 residues. Germline assignment: CDR1 SNHLY and CDR2 FYNNEI. Deletions cut 1 base from V and 1 base from J, with 7 bases between. CDR3 coding DNA: TGTGCCAGCAGTGAAGTACAGGTTAACTATGGCTACACCTTC. Its protein is CASSEVQVNYGYTF.

This chain connects TRBV6-5 to TRBJ2-5; 8 nucleotides align to TRBD2. The CDR3 runs 15 residues. The ends lost 7 bases at V and 5 bases at J; junction bases unmatched: 12. Germline CDR1 and CDR2: MNHEY and SVGAGI. The CDR3 reads CASNPSGGAWETQYF. The CDR3 bases are TGTGCCAGCAACCCTTCGGGGGGGGCCTGGGAGACCCAGTACTTC.

The chain combines TRBV2 with TRBJ2-7; D uncertain. The CDR3 covers 13 residues. The V and J ends lost 1 base and 6 bases respectively, with 10 bases between them. Germline-derived CDR1 and CDR2 are SNHLY and FYNNEI. CDR3 bases: TGTGCCAGCAGTGAAGATCAGGTTGGCGAGCAGTACTTC. It codes for CASSEDQVGEQYF.

Of note for this clone: Its ends do not fully match the called genes, so a read error is possible. Other DNA sequences in the sample encode the same CDR3. The chain couples TRBV6-5 to TRBJ2-5, with TRBD1 matching over 9 bases. Germline V CDR1 and CDR2: MNHEY, SVGAGI. The CDR3 sequence is 16 residues long. The CDR3 DNA reads as TGTGCCAGCAGTTTTGGGGATACAGGGGGCCGAGAGACTCAGTACTTC. Encoded protein: CASSFGDTGGRETQYF.

The J gene is TRBJ2-7, the V gene TRBV7-9; 7 nucleotides line up with TRBD1. Germline CDR1 is SEHNR and CDR2 is FQNEAQ (reference sequence). V shed 5 bases, J shed 2 bases, and the junction held 6 bases outside the gene matches. This CDR3 has 14 residues. The CDR3 here is CASSDRDHTYEQYF. The CDR3 nucleotides read TGTGCCAGCAGCGACAGGGACCATACCTACGAGCAGTACTTC.

This clone was seen only once. The gene calls are TRBV18 and TRBJ1-5; 7 bases match TRBD1. Unmatched junction bases numbered 4, after V lost 4 bases and J lost 7 bases. Looked up from germline, CDR1 is KGHSH and CDR2 is LQKENI. The CDR3 sequence is 13 residues long. CDR3 loop: CASSRDRRQPQHF. CDR3 DNA sequence: TGTGCCAGCTCACGGGACAGAAGACAGCCCCAGCATTTT.

The chain is built from TRBV5-1 and TRBJ2-2; 14 bases fit TRBD2. The ends lost 1 base at V and 5 bases at J; junction bases unmatched: 7. The CDR3 is 18 amino acids. Germline loops: CDR1 SGHRS, CDR2 YFSETQ. The CDR3 sequence: CASSLKGLAGVGTGELFF. In nucleotides, the CDR3 is TGCGCCAGCAGCTTGAAGGGACTAGCGGGAGTGGGGACCGGGGAGCTGTTTTTT. The full variable domain, rest sourced from reference TRBV5-1 and TRBJ2-2, is KAGVTQTPRYLIKTRGQQVTLSCSPISGHRSVSWYQQTPGQGLQFLFEYFSETQRNKGNFPGRFSGRQFSNSRSEMNVSTLELGDSALYLCASSLKGLAGVGTGELFFGEGSRLTVL.

This clone was seen more than once but under ten times. The CDR3 region has the DNA TGCGCCAGCAGCTTGGAACCGGGGAAGAACACTGAAGCTTTCTTT. The encoded protein is CASSLEPGKNTEAFF. This rearrangement joins TRBV5-1 to TRBJ1-1; no reliable D call. This CDR3 is 15 amino acids long. Germline CDR1 and CDR2: SGHRS and YFSETQ. The V end lost 0 bases, the J end lost 1 base, and 10 bases lay between the germline ends.

The chain has TRBV20-1 and TRBJ1-1; 8 bases agree with TRBD1. Germline loops: CDR1 DFQATT, CDR2 SNEGSKA (reference sequence). The CDR3 spans 11 residues. Trimming at V came to 6 bases and at J to 11 bases, leaving 8 bases not matched to a gene. CDR3 coding DNA: TGCAGTGCCAGCCGGACAGGGCCCGCTTTCTTT. This sequence encodes CSASRTGPAFF.